These T cell receptor beta chains were read from a single sample in a study of blood T cell repertoires in COVID-19. TCRdb keeps only in-frame clones here, not all; method: immunoSEQ multiplex PCR. The sample has tens of thousands of clones, more than 75% seen once. The specimen was peripheral blood. The receptor source for this set is a man between 65 and 85 years old with acute or convalescent COVID-19. Each CDR3 is given with its conserved first and last residue. Only some rows state a clone size, as once, few, many or a class for expanded clones.

clone_size	v_call	cdr3_aa
NA	TRBV18	CASSPNRDTEAFF
NA	TRBV5-1	CASSSTGTGSEQYF
NA	TRBV27	CASSLGQGGYEQYF
NA	TRBV3-1/TRBV3-2	CASSDHLSSYNSPLHF
NA	TRBV4-2	CASSQGGHTQPQHF
once	TRBV10-3	CAISDRGQGYGYTF
NA	TRBV29-1	CSGHSGYEQYF
NA	TRBV5-6	CASSILAGGGETQYF
NA	TRBV7-6	CASSLRSGGASETQYF
NA	TRBV5-1	CASRLENTEAFF
NA	TRBV28	CASSPGAQASTDTQYF
few	TRBV7-9	CASSLASGGHTGELFF
NA	TRBV6-2/TRBV6-3	CASSRGEGQPQHF
NA	TRBV18	CASSPDRVGYGYTF
NA	TRBV19	CASSDDRITLYSNQPQHF
NA	TRBV19	CASRQGISTDTQYF
NA	TRBV11-2	CASSPVLSGANVLTF
NA	TRBV18	CASSRGLAGASSYNEQFF
NA	TRBV9	CASSVLPTGKFMNTEAFF
NA	TRBV6-2/TRBV6-3	CASSYGSGSHQPQHF
NA	TRBV7-2	CASSRQPPDRGQETQYF
NA	TRBV5-6	CASSLPTGWGTEAFF
NA	TRBV19	CASSIGTGGYGYTF
NA	TRBV7-9	CASSARQGMNTEAFF
NA	TRBV5-6	CASSLGQDRYGYTF
few	TRBV4-3	CASSPGTSGGYNEQFF
NA	TRBV6-2/TRBV6-3	CASSSPDSLQSKETQYF
few	TRBV3-1/TRBV3-2	CASSQAHPRLNTGELFF
few	TRBV7-2	CASSFGGEDEQFF
NA	TRBV24-1	CATSGSVTGELFF
NA	TRBV7-2	CASNLAADTQYF
NA	TRBV4-3	CASSQDLTDSNTGELFF
NA	TRBV19	CASRGPGQGEEKLFF
NA	TRBV6-5	CASSWGQGSTGELFF
NA	TRBV6-5	CASSYSSSYEKLFF
NA	TRBV18	CASSPVTTFLHNEQFF
few	TRBV27	CASSLLGTGATNEKLFF
NA	TRBV2	CASSSLAGGPTDTQYF
NA	TRBV11-3	CASSLGGTGIEQYF
NA	TRBV6-5	CASSYDRVREQFF
NA	TRBV29-1	CSVLRGLYNEQFF
NA	TRBV7-2	CASSPGQGNQPQHF
NA	TRBV5-8	CASSRGRSSYNEQFF
NA	TRBV6-6	CASSYSGGGTEAFF
NA	TRBV5-8	CASSLTHLNTEAFF
NA	TRBV7-2	CASSSSGGETQYF
NA	TRBV28	CASSFFPSGTGTYNEQFF
few	TRBV5-4	CASSLVPEKMNTEAFF
NA	TRBV3-1/TRBV3-2	CASSQTRGGYTF
NA	TRBV10-2	CASRDWAMNTEAFF
many	TRBV4-2	CASSQGTSGGPSGGWGETQYF
NA	TRBV5-1	CASSFNRNTEAFF
NA	TRBV27	CASRIRGEQYF
few	TRBV4-3	CASSQDVAGGFINEQFF
NA	TRBV5-1	CASSLESAVHNEQFF
NA	TRBV4-3	CASSQEVGGVTEAFF
NA	TRBV5-6	CASSALTGGERADYGYTF
NA	TRBV20-1	CSARDRETQYF
NA	TRBV6-2/TRBV6-3	CASSYTGSTEQYF
NA	TRBV4-1	CASSQAGNWNSPLHF